The rows below give T cell receptor beta chains drawn from one sample of a study of cytomegalovirus exposure and HLA in healthy donors. The assay was immunoSEQ multiplex PCR, and TCRdb's table has in-frame clones only and misses some. Across over 100,000 clones, the top ten clones capture more than 3.5% of the sample. Sequencing was done on a sample of PBMCs. The receptors come from a man aged 25 to 40 in good health and CMV-seronegative. Both conserved end residues are part of each CDR3. A D gene is named only where the DNA matches it firmly.

V,D,J,CDR3,DNA
TRBV27,TRBD1,TRBJ1-4,CASSLKGQGVEKLFF,TGTGCCAGCAGTTTAAAGGGACAGGGGGTTGAAAAACTGTTTTTT
TRBV6-1,.,TRBJ2-1,CASSQGISAYNEQFF,TGTGCCAGCAGCCAGGGGATTAGCGCCTACAATGAGCAGTTCTTC
TRBV18,.,TRBJ1-4,CASSPEERVNEKLFF,TGTGCCAGCTCACCAGAGGAACGAGTTAATGAAAAACTGTTTTTT
TRBV2,TRBD2,TRBJ2-7,CASSYSSGGAYEQYF,TGTGCCAGCAGTTATTCTAGCGGGGGTGCCTACGAGCAGTACTTC
TRBV7-2,TRBD1,TRBJ1-2,CASSPRSQGAHGYTF,TGTGCCAGCAGCCCCAGGTCGCAGGGGGCACATGGCTACACCTTC
TRBV18,.,TRBJ2-7,CASSPQITGDEQYF,TGTGCCAGCTCACCCCAGATCACGGGGGACGAGCAGTACTTC
TRBV28,TRBD2,TRBJ2-2,CASTRLLAGGPGELFF,TGTGCCAGCACTCGATTACTAGCGGGGGGACCCGGGGAGCTGTTTTTT
TRBV7-6,.,TRBJ2-7,CASSPIIRGGEQYF,TGTGCCAGCAGCCCTATTATAAGGGGGGGGGAGCAGTACTTC
TRBV30,.,TRBJ1-1,CAWSSRRNTEAFF,TGTGCCTGGAGTAGCCGTAGGAACACTGAAGCTTTCTTT
TRBV20-1,.,TRBJ2-3,CSASYTDTQYF,TGCAGTGCTAGTTACACAGATACGCAGTATTTT
TRBV25-1,TRBD1,TRBJ1-6,CASSEVGQGYSPLHF,TGTGCCAGCAGTGAAGTGGGACAGGGGTATTCACCCCTCCACTTT
TRBV5-5,.,TRBJ2-2,CASSLNGGTNTGELFF,TGTGCCAGCAGCTTGAACGGCGGGACGAACACCGGGGAGCTGTTTTTT
TRBV19,.,TRBJ1-1,CASSIKGRSNTEAFF,TGTGCCAGTAGTATCAAGGGGAGGTCGAACACTGAAGCTTTCTTT
TRBV5-4,TRBD1,TRBJ1-2,CASSSERQGSYGYTF,TGTGCCAGCAGCTCCGAAAGACAGGGATCCTATGGCTACACCTTC
TRBV12-5,.,TRBJ2-5,CASGFAGRRETQYF,TGTGCTAGTGGTTTCGCGGGGAGAAGAGAGACCCAGTACTTC
TRBV6-5,.,TRBJ2-7,CASSYSRQGYEQYF,TGTGCCAGCAGTTACTCTCGGCAGGGCTACGAGCAGTACTTC
TRBV15,TRBD1,TRBJ2-7,CATSRGTYRGRVYEQYF,TGTGCCACCAGCAGGGGTACCTACAGGGGAAGGGTCTACGAGCAGTACTTC
TRBV5-6,TRBD1,TRBJ1-4,CASSLTQGAYGEELFF,TGTGCCAGCAGCTTGACTCAGGGGGCGTATGGTGAAGAACTGTTTTTT
TRBV6-5,.,TRBJ2-2,CASSFRQVNTGELFF,TGTGCCAGCAGTTTCCGACAGGTGAACACCGGGGAGCTGTTTTTT
TRBV5-1,TRBD2,TRBJ2-3,CASSLVAGGPGQGTQYF,TGCGCCAGCAGCTTGGTAGCGGGGGGGCCGGGTCAGGGTACGCAGTATTTT
TRBV18,.,TRBJ1-3,CASSPDRYSGNTIYF,TGTGCCAGCTCGCCTGACAGGTACTCTGGAAACACCATATATTTT
TRBV15,.,TRBJ1-4,CATSRSIGEKLFF,TGTGCCACCAGCCGAAGCATTGGTGAAAAACTGTTTTTT
TRBV2,TRBD1,TRBJ2-5,CASREGTGSWEQYF,TGTGCCAGCAGGGAGGGGACAGGGAGTTGGGAGCAGTACTTC
TRBV15,TRBD1,TRBJ1-5,CATSRSTGGRFQPQHF,TGTGCCACCAGCAGATCCACAGGGGGCCGTTTTCAGCCCCAGCATTTT
TRBV29-1,TRBD1,TRBJ1-4,CSAGTGSEANEKLFF,TGCAGCGCTGGGACAGGGAGCGAAGCTAATGAAAAACTGTTTTTT
TRBV10-3,TRBD1,TRBJ1-2,CAISELQGDYGYTF,TGTGCCATCAGTGAGTTACAGGGGGACTATGGCTACACCTTC
TRBV7-2,.,TRBJ1-6,CASSLARGGNSPLHF,TGTGCCAGCAGCCTTGCCAGGGGTGGTAATTCACCCCTCCACTTT